The clone carrying this T cell receptor beta chain showed up many times. RNA transcripts were the template for amplifying TCR beta CDR3 regions. Researchers ran a first-round RT-PCR on the TCR CDR3 using the HTBI primer set. TCRdb re-called the multiplex PCR reads with MiXCR, one entry per CDR3 protein. The repertoire holds nearly 600,000 distinct CDR3 sequences, with approximately 14% as singletons. The data were taken from a study of T cells in Graves' hyperthyroidism and ophthalmopathy. Germline-derived CDR1 and CDR2 are SEHNR and FQNEAQ (reference sequence). CDR3 size: 14 residues. V was cut by 2 bases and J by 3 bases, with 11 bases left in between. The diagnoses drew upon clinical symptoms, serum thyroxine and TRAb, thyroid ultrasound and orbital computed tomography.

The sequence came from a woman aged 18-29 years with Graves' ophthalmopathy. This sequence joins TRBV7-9 and TRBJ2-7; D may match TRBD1 or TRBD2 (6 bases each). The source material was blood. The CDR3 DNA is TGTGCCAGCAGCTTAATAGGGGGAGGCTACGAGCAGTACTTC. Its translation is CASSLIGGGYEQYF.